Listed below are T cell receptor beta chains from one sample, sequenced in a study of human thymus T cells. Here immunoSEQ multiplex PCR was the method, and the copy in TCRdb shows in-frame clones only, minus some. The sample lists roughly 60,000 clones; around 94% were seen once. Material: blood. Source of these receptors: a boy in the first two years of life with a congenital heart defect but otherwise immunologically healthy. CDR3s include the opening cysteine and the closing phenylalanine or tryptophan. Each record gives: V gene, J gene, D gene, clone size, CDR3 DNA, CDR3 protein. D genes are given only for firm matches. Where a row states a size, it is once, few, many or the class of an expanded clone; other rows omit it.

>TRBV28|TRBJ2-7|TRBD2|.
TGTGCCAGCAGTTTTGTGGCTAGCGGGAGCGACGAGCAGTACTTC
CASSFVASGSDEQYF
>TRBV29-1|TRBJ1-4|.|.
TGCAGCGCCGGAACAGGTGGGAATGAAAAACTGTTTTTT
CSAGTGGNEKLFF
>TRBV6-5|TRBJ1-5|.|.
TGTGCCATCAGCCGACAGGTCAATCAGCCCCAGCATTTT
CAISRQVNQPQHF
>TRBV7-2|TRBJ2-2|.|.
TGTGCCAGCAGCTTAGAAGGAGGAAGGGAGCTGTTTTTT
CASSLEGGRELFF
>TRBV28|TRBJ2-6|TRBD1|.
TGTGCCAGCAGTTCGACAGGGGAAAAATCTGGGGCCAACGTCCTGACTTTC
CASSSTGEKSGANVLTF
>TRBV29-1|TRBJ2-5|TRBD1|.
TGCAGCGTTCCACCGACAGGGGCGCGAGAGACCCAGTACTTC
CSVPPTGARETQYF
>TRBV6-1|TRBJ2-6|.|.
TGTGCCAGCAGTGACCGGGACAAAAACTCTGGGGCCAACGTCCTGACTTTC
CASSDRDKNSGANVLTF
>TRBV6-6|TRBJ1-1|TRBD1|.
TGTGCCAGCTCCAGGGGGTCAGGGACTGAAGCTTTCTTT
CASSRGSGTEAFF
>TRBV4-1|TRBJ1-1|.|once
TGCGCCAGCAGCCCGCGTGCGGCGAACACTGAAGCTTTCTTT
CASSPRAANTEAFF
>TRBV19|TRBJ2-7|TRBD1|once
TGTGCCAGTAGTACCCGACAGGGATCCTACGAGCAGTACTTC
CASSTRQGSYEQYF
>TRBV5-1|TRBJ2-1|TRBD2|once
TGCGCCAGCAGCTCCGCCCCGGGACTAGCGGGGGGCTACAATGAGCAGTTCTTC
CASSSAPGLAGGYNEQFF
>TRBV4-3|TRBJ2-4|.|.
TGCGCCAGCAGCGTGTCCCTACTAGCCAAAAACATTCAGTACTTC
CASSVSLLAKNIQYF
>TRBV21-1|TRBJ2-5|.|once
TGTGCCAGCAGCACACTATCCAATGTAGCGGGGAATCAAGAGACCCAGTACTTC
CASSTLSNVAGNQETQYF
>TRBV29-1|TRBJ1-2|.|.
TGCAGCGTTGGAATGGGGGGAGGGAACTATGGCTACACCTTC
CSVGMGGGNYGYTF
>TRBV2|TRBJ1-6|TRBD1|.
TGTGCCAGCCCGCGGCAGGGGGAATCACCCCTCCACTTT
CASPRQGESPLHF
>TRBV11-2|TRBJ2-7|TRBD1|.
TGTGCCAGCAGCTTAGTATGGACAGGGATAGTCGAGCAGTACTTC
CASSLVWTGIVEQYF
>TRBV7-2|TRBJ2-1|TRBD2|once
TGTGCCAGCAGCTTTAAAACTAGCGGGAGGTACTACAATGAGCAGTTCTTC
CASSFKTSGRYYNEQFF
>TRBV5-1|TRBJ2-5|.|.
TGCGCCAGCAGCCTTCAAGAGACCCAGTACTTC
CASSLQETQYF
>TRBV2|TRBJ2-7|.|.
TGTGCCAGCCTGACCCTCGAAGTACTCCCCCACGAGCAGTACTTC
CASLTLEVLPHEQYF
>TRBV2|TRBJ2-5|.|.
TGTGCCAGCAGGGCCGGAAATAGCGGTTACCAAGAGACCCAGTACTTC
CASRAGNSGYQETQYF
>TRBV12-5|TRBJ2-7|.|.
TGTGCTAGTGGTTCCTACGAGCAGTACTTC
CASGSYEQYF
>TRBV4-1|TRBJ1-2|.|.
TGCGCCAGCAGCCAAACCGGGGGCTATGGCTACACCTTC
CASSQTGGYGYTF
>TRBV6-5|TRBJ1-2|.|.
TGTGCCAGCAGTCTATCGCCGGGACACCCAAGAGGCTACACCTTC
CASSLSPGHPRGYTF
>TRBV13|TRBJ2-7|.|.
TGTGCCAGCAGCTCCTCCGGGACACTCTACGAGCAGTACTTC
CASSSSGTLYEQYF
>TRBV6-1|TRBJ2-7|TRBD1|.
TGTGCCAGCAGTGGGGACAGGGCCGCCTACGAGCAGTACTTC
CASSGDRAAYEQYF
>TRBV10-3|TRBJ1-2|.|once
TGTGCCATCAGTGAGTCGTTAGGGGGCTATGGCTACACCTTC
CAISESLGGYGYTF